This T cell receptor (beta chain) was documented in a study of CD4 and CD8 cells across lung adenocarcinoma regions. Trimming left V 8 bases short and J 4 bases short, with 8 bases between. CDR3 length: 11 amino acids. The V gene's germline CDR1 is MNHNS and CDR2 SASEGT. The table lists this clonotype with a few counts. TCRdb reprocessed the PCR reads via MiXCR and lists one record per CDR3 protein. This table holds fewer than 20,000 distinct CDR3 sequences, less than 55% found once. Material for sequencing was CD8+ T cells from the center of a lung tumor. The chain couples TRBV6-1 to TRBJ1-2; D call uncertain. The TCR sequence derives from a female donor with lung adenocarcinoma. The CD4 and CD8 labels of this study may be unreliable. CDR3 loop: CASGGFYGYTF. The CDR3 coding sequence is TGTGCCAGCGGCGGTTTCTATGGCTACACCTTC.